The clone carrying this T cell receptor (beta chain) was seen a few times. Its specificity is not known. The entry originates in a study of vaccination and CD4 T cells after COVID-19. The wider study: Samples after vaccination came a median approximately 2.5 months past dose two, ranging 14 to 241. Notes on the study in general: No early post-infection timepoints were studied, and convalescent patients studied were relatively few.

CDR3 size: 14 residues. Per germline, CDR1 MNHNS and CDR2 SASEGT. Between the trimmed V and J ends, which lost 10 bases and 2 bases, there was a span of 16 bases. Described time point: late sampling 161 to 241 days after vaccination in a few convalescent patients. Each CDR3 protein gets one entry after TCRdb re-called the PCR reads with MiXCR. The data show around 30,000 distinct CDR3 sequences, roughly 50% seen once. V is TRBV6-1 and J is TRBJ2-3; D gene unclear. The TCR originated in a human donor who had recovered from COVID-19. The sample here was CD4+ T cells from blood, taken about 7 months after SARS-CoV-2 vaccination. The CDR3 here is CATKNRPNTDTQYF. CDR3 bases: TGTGCCACCAAAAACCGCCCTAACACAGATACGCAGTATTTT.